The 12 T cell receptor beta chains reported below all come from one sample, sequenced in a study of blood T cell repertoires in COVID-19. The table came from immunoSEQ multiplex PCR; TCRdb's copy has only in-frame clones and leaves some out. The sample contains about 300,000 clones, 85% to 90% of which appear only once. The sample taken for sequencing was PBMCs or T cells enriched from blood (not recorded which). These receptors were taken from a woman between 18 and 29 years old with acute COVID-19.

This rearrangement joins TRBV28 to TRBJ1-3; 8 bases align to TRBD1. After removal of 5 bases from V and 2 bases from J, the junction contained 11 bases not matched to a gene. CDR1 is MDHEN and CDR2 is SYDVKM in the germline V gene. The CDR3 loop spans 17 amino acids. The chain's CDR3 is CASSNPGQGKAGNTIYF. The DNA of the CDR3 is TGTGCCAGCAGTAACCCCGGACAGGGAAAGGCTGGAAACACCATATATTTT.

This chain links TRBV28 with TRBJ1-1; 9 nucleotides line up with TRBD1. Germline trimming cut 2 bases from V and 1 base from J; bases unmatched to any gene: 14. The CDR3 has 19 amino acids. CDR1 MDHEN and CDR2 SYDVKM come from the germline V gene. The CDR3 DNA is TGTGCCAGCAGTTTACCCCCCCCGGGACAGGGCTCGAGGAACACTGAAGCTTTCTTT. This translates into CASSLPPPGQGSRNTEAFF.

This clone was seen once. The rearrangement uses TRBV29-1 and TRBJ2-3; 7 nucleotides match TRBD2. The CDR3 is 11 amino acids. Germline V gene lookup returns CDR1 SQVTM and CDR2 ANQGSEA. Trimming removed 0 bases from V and 12 bases from J; junction bases left unmatched: 3. The DNA for the CDR3 is TGCAGCGTTGAAGATGGGGGGGACCAGTATTTT. It encodes CSVEDGGDQYF.

J is TRBJ2-5 and V is TRBV27; D possibly corresponds to TRBD1 (6 bases). V lost 2 bases and J lost 0, with 10 bases in between. Per germline, CDR1 MNHEY and CDR2 SMNVEV (reference sequence). The CDR3 totals 15 residues. The CDR3 nucleotides read TGTGCCAGCAGTTTAGGACAGTCGTACCAAGAGACCCAGTACTTC. Translated: CASSLGQSYQETQYF.

This clone came up a few times. The rearrangement uses TRBV7-9 and TRBJ2-1, with 8 bases that match TRBD2. Per germline, CDR1 SEHNR and CDR2 FQNEAQ (reference sequence). V lost 6 bases and J lost 8; bases outside the gene matches: 9. The CDR3 has 14 amino acids. CDR3 DNA sequence: TGTGCCAGCAGACCGGGACTAGGTCGGGATGAGCAGTTCTTC. Residues: CASRPGLGRDEQFF.

This clone was detected once. The gene calls are TRBV28 and TRBJ2-7; 7 positions agree with TRBD1. The CDR3 loop spans 16 amino acids. V dropped 4 bases and J dropped 2; count of bases not matched to a gene: 11. In germline, CDR1 is MDHEN, CDR2 SYDVKM. The CDR3 loop is CASSYPSRQGAYEQYF. CDR3 bases: TGTGCCAGCAGTTACCCCAGCAGGCAGGGGGCCTACGAGCAGTACTTC. The full variable domain, completed using reference TRBV28 and TRBJ2-7, is DVKVTQSSRYLVKRTGEKVFLECVQDMDHENMFWYRQDPGLGLRLIYFSYDVKMKEKGDIPEGYSVSREKKERFSLILESASTNQTSMYLCASSYPSRQGAYEQYFGPGTRLTVT.

The chain is built from TRBV29-1 and TRBJ2-1; a weak D match, TRBD1 (5 bases). The CDR3 contains 12 residues. Trimming removed 6 bases at V and 4 bases at J, with 10 bases between. CDR1 is SQVTM, CDR2 ANQGSEA, per germline. CDR3 sequence (DNA): TGCAGCGTCGACAGAACGTACAATGAGCAGTTCTTC. Translation gives CSVDRTYNEQFF.

In its sample, this clone was seen once. The V gene is TRBV5-6, the J gene TRBJ1-2; no clear D. V shed 0 bases and J shed 7 bases, with 4 bases lying between them. CDR3 length: 11 residues. Germline loops: CDR1 SGHDT, CDR2 YYEEEE. This CDR3 reads CASSLVGGYTF. DNA of the CDR3: TGTGCCAGCAGCTTGGTCGGTGGCTACACCTTC.

The chain couples TRBV7-3 to TRBJ1-5; 7 nucleotides match TRBD1. The V gene's germline CDR1 is SGHTA and CDR2 FQGTGA. The CDR3 totals 16 residues. Trimming at V came to 5 bases and at J to 0 bases, leaving 7 bases not matched to a gene. This chain's CDR3 is CASSGGRQGSNQPQHF. For the CDR3, the DNA is TGTGCCAGCAGCGGAGGCCGACAGGGTAGCAATCAGCCCCAGCATTTT.

The chain has TRBV2 and TRBJ1-1; TRBD1 is a possible D gene (6 bases). The CDR3 extends over 15 amino acids. Germline V lookup: CDR1 SNHLY, CDR2 FYNNEI. Deletions cut 9 bases from V and 2 bases from J, with 19 bases between. For the CDR3, the DNA is TGTGCCAGTAGGAGTGGGGGCGGCTCAAACACTGAAGCTTTCTTT. This encodes CASRSGGGSNTEAFF.

The chain recombines TRBV29-1 with TRBJ2-7; D may be TRBD2 (6 bases). There are 15 residues in the CDR3. Germline lookup yields CDR1 SQVTM and CDR2 ANQGSEA. V lost 5 bases and J lost 3, with 20 bases in between. The DNA of the CDR3 is TGCAGCGTTTTTACCTCCGGGACTTCCTTCTACGAGCAGTACTTC. This codes for CSVFTSGTSFYEQYF.

V gene TRBV19 combines with J gene TRBJ1-1; D might be TRBD1 (6 bases). Trimming shortened V by 3 bases and J by 8 bases, and 19 bases separated the two germline ends. Germline CDR1 reads LNHDA; CDR2 reads SQIVND (reference sequence). This CDR3 has 15 residues. The CDR3 protein is CASSIMGHFNTEAFF. The CDR3 DNA reads as TGTGCCAGTAGTATTATGGGACATTTCAATACCGAAGCTTTCTTT.